This TCR beta chain was documented in a study of cytomegalovirus exposure and HLA in healthy donors. This clone was counted only a few times. Its specificity is unknown. Germline V gene lookup returns CDR1 SGHTA and CDR2 FQGNSA. Trimming pared 1 base from V and 5 bases from J, leaving 11 bases between. This CDR3 region has 14 residues. The study, taken as a whole, reports: Donor immune exposure was known only as CMV serostatus.

Both 60 Vbeta primers and 13 Jbeta primers went into the PCR. Assay: immunoSEQ multiplex PCR; the TCRdb copy retains only in-frame clones and omits some. The data contain 150,000 to 200,000 clones, roughly 80% of them singletons. The TCR originated in a boy between 10 and 17 years old in good health and CMV-seronegative. The chain recombines TRBV7-2 with TRBJ1-1; possible D gene TRBD1, 5 bases. Sequencing was performed on PBMCs. The CDR3 DNA follows: TGTGCCAGCAGCTTAGTGGGGGGGATAACTGAAGCTTTCTTT. Its translation: CASSLVGGITEAFF.